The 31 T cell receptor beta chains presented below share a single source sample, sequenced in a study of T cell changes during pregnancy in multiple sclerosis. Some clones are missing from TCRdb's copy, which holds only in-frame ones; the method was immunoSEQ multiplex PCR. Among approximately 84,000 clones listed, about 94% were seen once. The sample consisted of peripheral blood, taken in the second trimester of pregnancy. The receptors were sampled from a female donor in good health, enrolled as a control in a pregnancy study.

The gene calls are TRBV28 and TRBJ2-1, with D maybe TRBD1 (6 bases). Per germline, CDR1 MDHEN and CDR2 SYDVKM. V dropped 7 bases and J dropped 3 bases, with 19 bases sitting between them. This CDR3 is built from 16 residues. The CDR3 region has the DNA TGTGCCAGCACCCAGGGGCCGCCGACGAACTACAATGAGCAGTTCTTC. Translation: CASTQGPPTNYNEQFF.

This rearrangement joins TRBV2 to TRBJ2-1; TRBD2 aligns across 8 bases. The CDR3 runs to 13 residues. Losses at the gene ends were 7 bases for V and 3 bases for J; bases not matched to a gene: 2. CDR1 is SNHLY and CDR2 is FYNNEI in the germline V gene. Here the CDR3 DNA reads TGTGCCAGCATGACTAGCGTCTACAATGAGCAGTTCTTC. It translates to CASMTSVYNEQFF.

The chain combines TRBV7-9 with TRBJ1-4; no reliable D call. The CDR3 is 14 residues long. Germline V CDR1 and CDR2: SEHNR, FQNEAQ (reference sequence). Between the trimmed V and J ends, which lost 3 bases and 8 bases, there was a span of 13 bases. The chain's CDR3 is CASSFSMGGEKLFF. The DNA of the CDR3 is TGTGCCAGCAGCTTCTCGATGGGCGGGGAAAAACTGTTTTTT.

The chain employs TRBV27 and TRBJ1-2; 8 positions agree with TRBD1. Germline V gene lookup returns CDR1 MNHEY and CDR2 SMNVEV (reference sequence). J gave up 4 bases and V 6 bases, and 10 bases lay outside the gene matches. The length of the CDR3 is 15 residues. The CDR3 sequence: CASSIRGQAGYGYTF. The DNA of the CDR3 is TGTGCCAGCAGCATTCGGGGACAGGCTGGCTATGGCTACACCTTC.

CDR3 sequence reads: CASSLERRGTEAFF. The CDR3 DNA follows: TGCGCCAGCAGCTTGGAGAGGAGGGGCACTGAAGCTTTCTTT. The genes are TRBV5-1 and TRBJ1-1, with D perhaps TRBD1 (5 bases). CDR1 SGHRS and CDR2 YFSETQ come from the germline V gene. The germline V and J ends were trimmed by 0 bases and 4 bases, with 10 bases remaining between them. This CDR3 has 14 amino acids.

CDR3 amino acids: CASSALPGQETQYF. The CDR3 DNA is TGCGCCAGCAGTGCATTGCCGGGACAAGAGACCCAGTACTTC. The chain combines TRBV5-1 with TRBJ2-5; D is perhaps TRBD2 (5 bases). Trimming removed 5 bases from V and 2 bases from J, with 13 bases in between. This CDR3 contains 14 residues. Germline V gene sequence: CDR1 SGHRS, CDR2 YFSETQ.

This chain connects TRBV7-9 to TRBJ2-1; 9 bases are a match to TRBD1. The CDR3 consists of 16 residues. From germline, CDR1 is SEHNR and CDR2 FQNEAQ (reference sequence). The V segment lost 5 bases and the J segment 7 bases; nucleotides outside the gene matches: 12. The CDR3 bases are TGTGCCAGCAGCGGATTACAGGGGGCCTATTCTAATGAGCAGTTCTTC. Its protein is CASSGLQGAYSNEQFF.

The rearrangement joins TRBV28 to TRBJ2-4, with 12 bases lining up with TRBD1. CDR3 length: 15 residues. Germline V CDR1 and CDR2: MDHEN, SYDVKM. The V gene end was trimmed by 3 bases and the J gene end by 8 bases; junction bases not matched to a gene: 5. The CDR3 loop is CASSLGQGALDIQYF. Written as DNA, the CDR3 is TGTGCCAGCAGTTTGGGACAGGGGGCTTTGGACATTCAGTACTTC.

The CDR3 loop reads CASRIKRGTSYEQYF. The CDR3 DNA reads as TGTGCCAGCCGTATTAAGCGGGGGACCTCCTACGAGCAGTACTTC. The chain recombines TRBV27 with TRBJ2-7; TRBD2 matches 8 bases. Germline V gene data show CDR1 as MNHEY and CDR2 as SMNVEV (reference sequence). This CDR3 has 15 amino acids. V dropped 8 bases and J dropped 0; count of bases not matched to a gene: 9.

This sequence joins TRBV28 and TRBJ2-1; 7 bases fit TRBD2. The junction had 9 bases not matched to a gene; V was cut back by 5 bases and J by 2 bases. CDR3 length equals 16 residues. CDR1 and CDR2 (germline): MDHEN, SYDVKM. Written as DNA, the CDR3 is TGTGCCAGCAGTCGGAGGCGGGAGTTAACCTACAATGAGCAGTTCTTC. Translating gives CASSRRRELTYNEQFF.

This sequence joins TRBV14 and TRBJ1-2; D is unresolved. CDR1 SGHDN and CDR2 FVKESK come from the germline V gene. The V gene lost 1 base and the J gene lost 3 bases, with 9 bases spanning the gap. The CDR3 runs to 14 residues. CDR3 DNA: TGTGCCAGCAGCCAAGTAGCGTCTTACTATGGCTACACCTTC. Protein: CASSQVASYYGYTF.

The CDR3 nucleotides read TGTGCCAGCAGCGCAGACAGTAGCACAGATACGCAGTATTTT. It specifies CASSADSSTDTQYF. This rearrangement joins TRBV9 to TRBJ2-3; possibly TRBD1 for D (5 bases). CDR1 is SGDLS, CDR2 YYNGEE, per germline. Trimming shortened V by 3 bases and J by 0 bases, and 8 bases separated the two germline ends. This CDR3 contains 14 residues.

Here the CDR3 reads CASSSGTGFEAFF. The DNA for the CDR3 is TGTGCCAGCAGCTCCGGGACAGGGTTTGAAGCTTTCTTT. This chain connects TRBV13 to TRBJ1-1; 9 bases map to TRBD1. Germline CDR1 and CDR2: PRHDT and FYEKMQ (reference sequence). The junction had 4 bases not matched to a gene; V was cut back by 4 bases and J by 7 bases. The CDR3 consists of 13 residues.

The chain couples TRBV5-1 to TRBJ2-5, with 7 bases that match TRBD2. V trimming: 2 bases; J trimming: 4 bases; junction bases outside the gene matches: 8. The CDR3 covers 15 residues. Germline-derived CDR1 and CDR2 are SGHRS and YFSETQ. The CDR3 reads CASSFLGGSVETQYF. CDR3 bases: TGCGCCAGCAGCTTCTTGGGCGGGAGTGTAGAGACCCAGTACTTC.

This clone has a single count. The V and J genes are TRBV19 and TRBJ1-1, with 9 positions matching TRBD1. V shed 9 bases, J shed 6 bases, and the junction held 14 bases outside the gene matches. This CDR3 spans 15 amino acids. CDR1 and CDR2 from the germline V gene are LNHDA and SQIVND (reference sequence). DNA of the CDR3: TGTGCCAGCCTCCGGGACAGGGAAGGGAGCGCTGAAGCTTTCTTT. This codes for CASLRDREGSAEAFF.

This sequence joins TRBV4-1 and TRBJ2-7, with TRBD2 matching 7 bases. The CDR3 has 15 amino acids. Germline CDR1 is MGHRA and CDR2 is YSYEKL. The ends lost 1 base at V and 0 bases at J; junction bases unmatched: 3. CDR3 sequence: CASSQVGGGSYEQYF. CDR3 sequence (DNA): TGCGCCAGCAGCCAAGTTGGCGGGGGCTCCTACGAGCAGTACTTC.

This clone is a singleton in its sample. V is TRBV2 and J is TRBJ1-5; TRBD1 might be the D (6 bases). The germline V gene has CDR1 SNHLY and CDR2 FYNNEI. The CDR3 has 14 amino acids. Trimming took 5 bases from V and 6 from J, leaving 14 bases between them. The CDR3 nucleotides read TGTGCCAGCAGTCGAATACAGGGTGGTCAGCCCCAGCATTTT. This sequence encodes CASSRIQGGQPQHF. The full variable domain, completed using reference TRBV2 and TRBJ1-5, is EPEVTQTPSHQVTQMGQEVILRCVPISNHLYFYWYRQILGQKVEFLVSFYNNEISEKSEIFDDQFSVERPDGSNFTLKIRSTKLEDSAMYFCASSRIQGGQPQHFGDGTRLSIL.

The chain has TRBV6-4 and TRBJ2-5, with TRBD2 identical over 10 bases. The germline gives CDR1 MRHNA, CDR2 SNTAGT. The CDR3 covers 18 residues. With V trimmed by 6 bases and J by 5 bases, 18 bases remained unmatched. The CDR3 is CASSLVVGSGRAQETQYF. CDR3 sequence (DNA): TGTGCCAGCAGCCTCGTGGTTGGAAGCGGGAGGGCCCAGGAGACCCAGTACTTC.

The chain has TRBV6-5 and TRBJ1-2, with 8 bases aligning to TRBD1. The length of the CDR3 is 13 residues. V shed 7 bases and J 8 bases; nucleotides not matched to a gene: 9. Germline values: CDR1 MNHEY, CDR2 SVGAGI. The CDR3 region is CASNAGQGRGYTF. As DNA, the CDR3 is TGTGCCAGCAACGCCGGACAGGGTCGAGGCTACACCTTC.

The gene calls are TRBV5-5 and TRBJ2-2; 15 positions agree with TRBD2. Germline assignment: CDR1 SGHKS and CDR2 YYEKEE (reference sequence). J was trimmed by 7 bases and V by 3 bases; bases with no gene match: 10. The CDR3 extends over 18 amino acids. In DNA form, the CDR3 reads TGTGCCAGCAGCTCGCTTGAGGGACTAGCGGGAGGTCACGGGGAGCTGTTTTTT. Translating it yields CASSSLEGLAGGHGELFF.

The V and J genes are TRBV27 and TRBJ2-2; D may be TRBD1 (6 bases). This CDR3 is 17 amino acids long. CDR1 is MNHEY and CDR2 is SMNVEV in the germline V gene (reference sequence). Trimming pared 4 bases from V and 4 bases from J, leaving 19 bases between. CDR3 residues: CASSSLRGGPSTGELFF. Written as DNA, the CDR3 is TGTGCCAGCAGTTCCCTCCGAGGGGGACCCTCCACCGGGGAGCTGTTTTTT.

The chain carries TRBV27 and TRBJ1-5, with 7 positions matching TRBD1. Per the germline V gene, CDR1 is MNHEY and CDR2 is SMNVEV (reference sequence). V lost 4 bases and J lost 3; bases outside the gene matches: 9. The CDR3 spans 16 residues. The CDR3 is CASSSAGTANNQPQHF. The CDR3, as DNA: TGTGCCAGCAGTTCGGCCGGGACAGCTAACAATCAGCCCCAGCATTTT.

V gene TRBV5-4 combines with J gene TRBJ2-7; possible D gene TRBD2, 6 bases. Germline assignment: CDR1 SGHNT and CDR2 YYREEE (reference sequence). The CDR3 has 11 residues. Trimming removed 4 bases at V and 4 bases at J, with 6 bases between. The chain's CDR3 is CASSGGYEQYF. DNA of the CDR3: TGTGCCAGCAGCGGGGGGTACGAGCAGTACTTC.

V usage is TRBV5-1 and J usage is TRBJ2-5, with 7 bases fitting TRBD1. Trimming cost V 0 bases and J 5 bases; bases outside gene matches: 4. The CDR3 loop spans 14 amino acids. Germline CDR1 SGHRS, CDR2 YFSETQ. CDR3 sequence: CASSLGQGLETQYF. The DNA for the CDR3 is TGCGCCAGCAGCTTGGGACAGGGATTGGAGACCCAGTACTTC.

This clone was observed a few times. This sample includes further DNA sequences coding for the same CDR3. CDR3 coding DNA: TGTGCCAGCAGCGTAGGCGGGCAGACTGAAGCTTTCTTT. As protein: CASSVGGQTEAFF. V is TRBV9 and J is TRBJ1-1; no clear D. CDR3 length: 13 residues. CDR1 is SGDLS and CDR2 is YYNGEE in the germline V gene. V lost 0 bases and J lost 5, with 8 bases in between.

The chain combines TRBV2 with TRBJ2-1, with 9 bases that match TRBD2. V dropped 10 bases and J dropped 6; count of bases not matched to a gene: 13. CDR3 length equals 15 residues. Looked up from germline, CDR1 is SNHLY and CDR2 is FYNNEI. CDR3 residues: CATTPRGLAGNEQFF. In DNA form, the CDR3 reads TGTGCCACTACCCCCCGGGGACTAGCTGGCAATGAGCAGTTCTTC.

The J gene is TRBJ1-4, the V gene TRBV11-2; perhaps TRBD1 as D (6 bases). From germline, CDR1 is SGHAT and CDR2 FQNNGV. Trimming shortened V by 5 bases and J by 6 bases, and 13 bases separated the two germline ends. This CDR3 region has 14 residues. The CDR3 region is CASSPRSGDEKLFF. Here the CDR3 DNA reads TGTGCCAGCAGCCCTAGATCAGGGGATGAAAAACTGTTTTTT.

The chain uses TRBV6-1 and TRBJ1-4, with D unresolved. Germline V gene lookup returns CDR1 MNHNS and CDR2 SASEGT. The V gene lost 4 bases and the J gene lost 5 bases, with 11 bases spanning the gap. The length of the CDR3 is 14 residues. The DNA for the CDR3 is TGTGCCAGCAGTGGGCAGTTATCGAATGAAAAACTGTTTTTT. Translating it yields CASSGQLSNEKLFF.

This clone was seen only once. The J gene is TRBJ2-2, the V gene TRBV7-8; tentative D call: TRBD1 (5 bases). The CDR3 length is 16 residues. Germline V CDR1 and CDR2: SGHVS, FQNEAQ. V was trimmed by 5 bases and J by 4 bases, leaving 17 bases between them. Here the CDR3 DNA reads TGTGCCAGCAGCCCGTACCCTGTTAGGGGCACCGGGGAGCTGTTTTTT. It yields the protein CASSPYPVRGTGELFF.

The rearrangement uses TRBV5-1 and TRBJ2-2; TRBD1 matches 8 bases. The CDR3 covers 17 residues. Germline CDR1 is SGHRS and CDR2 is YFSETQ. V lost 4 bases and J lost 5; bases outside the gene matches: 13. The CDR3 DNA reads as TGCGCCAGCAGCGCCCTGAACAGGGGGAGTCGGACCGGGGAGCTGTTTTTT. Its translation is CASSALNRGSRTGELFF.

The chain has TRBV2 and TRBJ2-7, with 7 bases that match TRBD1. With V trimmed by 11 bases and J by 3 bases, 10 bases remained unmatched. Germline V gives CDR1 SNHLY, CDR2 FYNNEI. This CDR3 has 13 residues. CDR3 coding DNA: TGTGCCGTCAATGGTAACAGGGGCTACGAGCAGTACTTC. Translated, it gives CAVNGNRGYEQYF.